This T cell receptor beta chain was documented in a study of response to subunit inactivated influenza vaccine. Study-level results: The authors proposed limited new T cell recruitment per seasonal influenza vaccination.

V lost 1 base, J lost 2 bases, and 11 bases lay in between. The germline V gene has CDR1 MGHRA and CDR2 YSYEKL. The CDR3 is made up of 15 amino acids. For this clonotype: The antigen is unknown.

MiXCR, applied by TCRdb to the RT-PCR reads, yields one record per CDR3 protein. This sample has a few hundred thousand distinct CDR3 sequences, with roughly 15% found just once. The chain has TRBV4-1 and TRBJ1-2; unclear D gene. This clonotype originated in a man aged 45-65 years who received an inactivated influenza vaccine. The specimen was PBMCs from blood, collected roughly 13 days after vaccination. This CDR3 is CASSQVIPDNYGYTF. CDR3 DNA sequence: TGCGCCAGCAGCCAAGTTATACCGGACAACTATGGCTACACCTTC.